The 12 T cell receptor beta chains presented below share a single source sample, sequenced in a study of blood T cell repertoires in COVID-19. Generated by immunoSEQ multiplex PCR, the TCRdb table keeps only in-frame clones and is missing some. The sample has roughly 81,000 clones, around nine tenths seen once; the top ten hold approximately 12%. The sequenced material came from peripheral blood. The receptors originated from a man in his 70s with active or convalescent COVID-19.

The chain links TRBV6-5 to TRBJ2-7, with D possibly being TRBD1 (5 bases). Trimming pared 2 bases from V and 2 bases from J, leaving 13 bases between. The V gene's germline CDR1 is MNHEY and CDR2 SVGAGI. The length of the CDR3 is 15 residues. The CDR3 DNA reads TGTGCCAGCAGTTACGGATCAGGGCTAACCTACGAGCAGTACTTC. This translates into CASSYGSGLTYEQYF.

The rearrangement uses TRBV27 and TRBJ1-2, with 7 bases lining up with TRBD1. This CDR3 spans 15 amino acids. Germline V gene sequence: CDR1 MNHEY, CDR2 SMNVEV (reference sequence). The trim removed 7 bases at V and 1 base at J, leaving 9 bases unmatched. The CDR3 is CASNPRRGDNYGYTF. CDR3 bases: TGTGCCAGCAACCCGCGCAGGGGGGATAACTATGGCTACACCTTC.

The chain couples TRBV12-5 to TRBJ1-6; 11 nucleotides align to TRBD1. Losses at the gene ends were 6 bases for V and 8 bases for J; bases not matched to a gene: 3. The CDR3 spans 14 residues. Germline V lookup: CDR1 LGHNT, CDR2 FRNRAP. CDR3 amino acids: CASGPGQGDSPLHF. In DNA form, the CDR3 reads TGTGCTAGTGGACCGGGACAGGGGGATTCACCCCTCCACTTT.

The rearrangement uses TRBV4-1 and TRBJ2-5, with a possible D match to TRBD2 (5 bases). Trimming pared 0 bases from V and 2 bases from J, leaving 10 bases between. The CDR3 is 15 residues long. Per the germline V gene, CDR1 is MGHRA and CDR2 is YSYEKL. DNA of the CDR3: TGCGCCAGCAGCCAAGAGGGTTGGACTCAAGAGACCCAGTACTTC. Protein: CASSQEGWTQETQYF.

Here the CDR3 reads CASSTDTQETQYF. As DNA, the CDR3 is TGTGCCAGCAGCACGGACACTCAAGAGACCCAGTACTTC. This chain connects TRBV5-5 to TRBJ2-5; possible D gene TRBD1, 5 bases. CDR1 is SGHKS, CDR2 YYEKEE, per germline (reference sequence). The CDR3 runs 13 residues. V was clipped by 4 bases and J by 2 bases, with 9 bases between them. Drawing the rest from reference TRBV5-5 and TRBJ2-5, the complete variable domain is DAGVTQSPTHLIKTRGQQVTLRCSPISGHKSVSWYQQVLGQGPQFIFQYYEKEERGRGNFPDRFSARQFPNYSSELNVNALLLGDSALYLCASSTDTQETQYFGPGTRLLVL.

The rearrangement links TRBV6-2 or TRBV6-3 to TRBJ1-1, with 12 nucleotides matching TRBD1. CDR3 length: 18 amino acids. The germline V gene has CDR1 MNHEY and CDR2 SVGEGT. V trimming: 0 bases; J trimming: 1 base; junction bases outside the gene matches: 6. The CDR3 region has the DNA TGTGCCAGCAGTTACTCGACAGGGACAGGGGGCGGGAACACTGAAGCTTTCTTT. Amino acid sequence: CASSYSTGTGGGNTEAFF.

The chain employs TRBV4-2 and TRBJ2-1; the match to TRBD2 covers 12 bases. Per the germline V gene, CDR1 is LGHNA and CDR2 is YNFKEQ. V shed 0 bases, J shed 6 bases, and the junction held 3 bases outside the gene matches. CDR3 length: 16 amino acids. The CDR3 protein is CASSQDPSGGANEQFF. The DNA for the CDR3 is TGTGCCAGCAGCCAAGATCCTAGCGGGGGGGCCAATGAGCAGTTCTTC.

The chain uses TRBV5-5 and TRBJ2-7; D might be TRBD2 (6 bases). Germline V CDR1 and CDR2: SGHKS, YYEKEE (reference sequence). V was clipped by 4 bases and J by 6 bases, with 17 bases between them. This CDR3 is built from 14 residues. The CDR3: CASSLGERRGEQYF. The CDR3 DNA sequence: TGTGCCAGCAGCCTAGGGGAAAGGAGGGGCGAGCAGTACTTC.

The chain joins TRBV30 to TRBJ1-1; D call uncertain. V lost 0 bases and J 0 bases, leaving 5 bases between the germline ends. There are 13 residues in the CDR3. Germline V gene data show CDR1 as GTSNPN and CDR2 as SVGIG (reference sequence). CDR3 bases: TGTGCCTGGAGTGTAAGCTTGAACACTGAAGCTTTCTTT. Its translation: CAWSVSLNTEAFF. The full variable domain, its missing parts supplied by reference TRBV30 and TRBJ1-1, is SQTIHQWPATLVQPVGSPLSLECTVEGTSNPNLYWYRQAAGRGLQLLFYSVGIGQISSEVPQNLSASRPQDRQFILSSKKLLLSDSGFYLCAWSVSLNTEAFFGQGTRLTVV.

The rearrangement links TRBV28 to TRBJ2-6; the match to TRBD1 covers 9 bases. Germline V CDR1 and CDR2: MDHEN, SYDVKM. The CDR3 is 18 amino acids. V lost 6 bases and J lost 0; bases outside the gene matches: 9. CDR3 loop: CASSQIGTGFSGANVLTF. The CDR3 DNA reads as TGTGCCAGCAGCCAGATTGGGACAGGGTTCTCTGGGGCCAACGTCCTGACTTTC.

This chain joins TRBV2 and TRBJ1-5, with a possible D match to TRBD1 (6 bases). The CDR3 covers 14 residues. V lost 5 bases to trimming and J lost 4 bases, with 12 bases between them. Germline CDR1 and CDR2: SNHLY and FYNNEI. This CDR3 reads CASSIGTQNQPQHF. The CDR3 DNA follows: TGTGCCAGCAGTATCGGGACACAAAATCAGCCCCAGCATTTT.

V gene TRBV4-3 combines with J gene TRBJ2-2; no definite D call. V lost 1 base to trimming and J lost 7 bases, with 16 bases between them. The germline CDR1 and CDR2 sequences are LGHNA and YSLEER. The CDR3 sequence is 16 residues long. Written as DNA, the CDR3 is TGCGCCAGCAGCCAAGGAGGAAACTGGCCGGGCGGGGAGCTGTTTTTT. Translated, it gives CASSQGGNWPGGELFF.